This entry describes one T cell receptor beta chain. In the original analysis: From reference gene primer amplification, estimates of nucleated cell counts were derived. Sequencing was performed with immunoSEQ multiplex PCR; in TCRdb, only in-frame clones are kept and a portion is missing. V and J calls and clone size are copied from that table; D and trimming were computed from the DNA. The sample has about 220,000 clones, approximately 85% seen once. Seattle patients were enrolled during active infection and followed longitudinally. This specimen belongs to a study of blood T cell repertoires in COVID-19. Across the study: The United States, Italy and Spain were the sources of the acute and convalescent COVID-19 samples. Sources were T cells, B-cell-depleted T cells, or PBMCs; the material itself was cDNA or gDNA.

Germline V gene sequence: CDR1 SGHAT, CDR2 FQDESV (reference sequence). The CDR3 is 14 amino acids. Trimming took 1 base from V and 2 from J, leaving 8 bases between them. The material sequenced was peripheral blood. The chain links TRBV11-1 to TRBJ2-5; perhaps TRBD2 as D (5 bases). This receptor was obtained from a woman between 65 and 79 years old with COVID-19, enrolled during active disease. CDR3 region: CASSLGSEQETQYF. DNA for the CDR3: TGTGCCAGCAGCTTAGGTAGCGAGCAAGAGACCCAGTACTTC.